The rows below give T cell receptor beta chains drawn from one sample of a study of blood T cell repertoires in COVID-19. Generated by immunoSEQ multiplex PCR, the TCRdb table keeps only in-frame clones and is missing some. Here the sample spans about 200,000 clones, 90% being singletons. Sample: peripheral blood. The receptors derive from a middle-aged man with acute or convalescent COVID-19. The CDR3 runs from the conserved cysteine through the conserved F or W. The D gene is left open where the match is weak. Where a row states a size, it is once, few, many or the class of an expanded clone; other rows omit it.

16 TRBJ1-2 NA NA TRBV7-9 CASSPPRTDRHYGYTF TGTGCCAGCAGCCCCCCTCGGACAGACCGACACTATGGCTACACCTTC
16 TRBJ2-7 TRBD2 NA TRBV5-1 CASSLAGGSGRFEQYF TGCGCCAGCAGCTTGGCCGGGGGTAGCGGGAGGTTCGAGCAGTACTTC
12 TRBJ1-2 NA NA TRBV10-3 CAIQGSNYGYTF TGTGCCATACAGGGATCCAACTATGGCTACACCTTC
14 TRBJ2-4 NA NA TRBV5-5 CASSLSPGKNIQYF TGTGCCAGCAGCTTGAGTCCCGGCAAAAACATTCAGTACTTC
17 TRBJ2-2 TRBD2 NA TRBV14 CASSLLMMASGTGELFF TGTGCCAGCAGCCTCCTTATGATGGCTAGCGGGACCGGGGAGCTGTTTTTT
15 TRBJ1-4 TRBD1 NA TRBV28 CASSFPGTGVEKLFF TGTGCCAGCAGTTTTCCCGGGACAGGGGTCGAAAAACTGTTTTTT
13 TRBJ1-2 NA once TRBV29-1 CSVERGYAYGYTF TGCAGCGTTGAAAGGGGGTATGCCTATGGCTACACCTTC
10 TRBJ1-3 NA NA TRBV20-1 CSALGNTIYF TGCAGTGCCCTTGGAAACACCATATATTTT
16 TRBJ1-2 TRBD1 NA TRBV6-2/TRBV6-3 CASSLTGTGFPYGYTF TGTGCCAGCAGTCTAACCGGGACAGGGTTCCCCTATGGCTACACCTTC
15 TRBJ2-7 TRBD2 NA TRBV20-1 CSASPTSGRRGEQYF TGCAGTGCTAGTCCTACTAGCGGGAGAAGAGGGGAGCAGTACTTC
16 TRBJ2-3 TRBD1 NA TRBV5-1 CASSVGQGSRTDTQYF TGCGCCAGCAGCGTAGGACAGGGGAGTAGGACAGATACGCAGTATTTT
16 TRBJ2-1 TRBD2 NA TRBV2 CASQSGAGGYNNEQFF TGTGCCAGCCAAAGTGGGGCGGGGGGTTATAACAATGAGCAGTTCTTC
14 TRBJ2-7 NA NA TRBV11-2 CASSLAAQAYEQYF TGTGCCAGCAGCTTAGCCGCCCAGGCCTACGAGCAGTACTTC
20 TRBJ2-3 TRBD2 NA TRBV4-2 CASSQGSSSGRRGSTDTQYF TGTGCCAGCAGCCAAGGATCCTCTAGCGGGAGAAGGGGTAGCACAGATACGCAGTATTTT